This section outlines one TCR beta chain sequence together with its context. Profiling relied on immunoSEQ multiplex PCR, and the TCRdb table lists in-frame clones only, not all of them. The table shows some 330,000 clones, with roughly nine tenths occurring only once. Treatment in this sample: about 20 received Ad26.COV2.S at low or high dose, single or two shots; about 5 received placebo; per-sample allocation not given. Day 63 after the first vaccine or placebo injection was the time point for sampling. Donation was by an adult aged 18-55 years who was in Boston. The vaccine delivered Wuhan-strain SARS-CoV-2 spike through an Ad26 vector. The data were taken from a study of Ad26.COV2.S vaccination and SARS-CoV-2 variants. Overall study: By the intramuscular route, Ad26.COV2.S was given once, or twice 56 days apart.

This CDR3 spans 16 amino acids. V lost 0 bases and J lost 4, with 16 bases in between. Germline CDR1 reads MNHEY; CDR2 reads SMNVEV (reference sequence). The origin of this receptor is a person between 18 and 60 years old who received the Ad26.COV2.S COVID-19 vaccine or a placebo. The source was peripheral blood, collected in a trial of Ad26.COV2.S vaccine versus placebo. The chain has TRBV27 and TRBJ2-7; a weak D match, TRBD2 (6 bases). The CDR3 nucleotides are TGTGCCAGCAGTTTATCGAGATCGGGGGTAGGATACGAGCAGTACTTC. This gives the protein CASSLSRSGVGYEQYF.